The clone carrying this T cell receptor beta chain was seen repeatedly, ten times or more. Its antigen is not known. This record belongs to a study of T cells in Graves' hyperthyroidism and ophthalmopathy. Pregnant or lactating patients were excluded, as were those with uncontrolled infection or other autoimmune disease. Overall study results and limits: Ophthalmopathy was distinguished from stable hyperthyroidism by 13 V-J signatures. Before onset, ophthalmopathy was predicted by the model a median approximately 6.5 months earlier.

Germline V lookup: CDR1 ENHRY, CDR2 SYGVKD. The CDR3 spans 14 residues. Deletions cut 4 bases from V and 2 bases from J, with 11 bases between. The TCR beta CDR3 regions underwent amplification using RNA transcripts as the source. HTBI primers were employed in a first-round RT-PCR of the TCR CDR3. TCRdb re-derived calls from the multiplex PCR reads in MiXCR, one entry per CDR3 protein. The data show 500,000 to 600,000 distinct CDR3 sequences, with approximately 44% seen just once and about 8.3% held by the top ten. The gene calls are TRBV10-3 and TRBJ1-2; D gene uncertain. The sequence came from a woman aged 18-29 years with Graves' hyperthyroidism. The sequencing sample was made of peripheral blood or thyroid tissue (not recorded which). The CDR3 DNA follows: TGTGCCATCAGTGGTGCCACGGAGAACTATGGCTACACCTTC. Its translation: CAISGATENYGYTF.